There are a few counts of the clone carrying this TCR gamma chain. Its antigen is currently unknown. The TCRdb protein comes from a much larger clone and disagrees with this DNA's translation at residue 6, likely due to a read error; the protein given here is derived from the DNA. Flow sorting of PBMC yielded separate Vgamma9/Vdelta2+ and Vdelta2-negative gammadelta T cell populations for bulk repertoire analysis. This sample is drawn from a study of γδ T cells in repeated Plasmodium falciparum infection. Looking at the study overall: Age- and gender-matched Australian children served as comparison for malaria-exposed Malian children. Sampling occurred at baseline, pre-infection for selected infections, and 21 days post-infection. Findings and caveats of the study: One small rural Malian village, predominantly a single ethnic group, supplied the cohort.

After removal of 2 bases from V and 7 bases from J, the junction contained 8 bases not matched to a gene. Germline V gene data show CDR1 as GITISATS and CDR2 as ISYDGTV (reference sequence). The CDR3 sequence is 17 residues long. TCRdb fed the multiplex PCR reads into CATT to redo clone calling. The data contain about 5,000 gamma-chain clones, 3.4% of them seen just once; the ten biggest clones take up 30% to 40%. Sequencing was carried out using gamma-delta T cells from blood. The rearrangement uses TRGV9 and TRGJP. The receptor was isolated from a pool of human donors (malaria-infected and uninfected, not separated). The CDR3 protein is CALWEARDELGKKIKVF. The CDR3 coding sequence is TGTGCCTTGTGGGAGGCGCGGGATGAGTTGGGCAAAAAAATCAAGGTATTT.